This TCR beta chain is drawn from a study of T cells in localized non-small cell lung cancer. The CDR3 length is 16 residues. V trimming: 5 bases; J trimming: 5 bases; junction bases outside the gene matches: 15. CDR1 MDHEN and CDR2 SYDVKM come from the germline V gene. Study-level points and caveats: Adjacent uninvolved lung tissue had the highest T cell clonality, exceeding tumor. Longer overall survival was associated with a higher density of T cells in the blood. Adjacent lung held a median roughly 60 of the top 100 tumor clones.

Comments on this clone: Antigen specificity is unknown.

Sequenced by immunoSEQ multiplex PCR; TCRdb stores in-frame clones only, minus some. Among about 33,000 clones listed, 91% were seen once. This receptor was identified in a man aged 40-75 years with stage II lung adenocarcinoma. The chain combines TRBV28 with TRBJ2-7; the match to TRBD2 covers 7 bases. The sample here was PBMCs, taken before any cancer treatment. CDR3 sequence reads: CASSNSLAGGIDEQYF. CDR3 in DNA: TGTGCCAGCAGTAACTCGTTGGCCGGGGGGATAGACGAGCAGTACTTC.